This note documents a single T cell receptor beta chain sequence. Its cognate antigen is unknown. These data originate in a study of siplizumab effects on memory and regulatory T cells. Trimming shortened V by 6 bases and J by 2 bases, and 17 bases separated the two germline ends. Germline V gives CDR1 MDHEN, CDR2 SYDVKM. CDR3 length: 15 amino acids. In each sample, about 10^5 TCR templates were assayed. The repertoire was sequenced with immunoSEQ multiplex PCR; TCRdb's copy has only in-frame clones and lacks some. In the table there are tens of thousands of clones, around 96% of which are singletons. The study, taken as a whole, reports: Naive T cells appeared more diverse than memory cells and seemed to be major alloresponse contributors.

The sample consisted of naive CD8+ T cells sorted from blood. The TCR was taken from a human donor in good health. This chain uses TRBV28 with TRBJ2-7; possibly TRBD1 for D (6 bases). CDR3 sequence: CASSLTGTPTYEQYF. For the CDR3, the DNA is TGTGCCAGCAGCCTTACCGGGACACCGACCTACGAGCAGTACTTC.